The 9 T cell receptor beta chains below all came from one sample that was sequenced in a study of blood T cells in healthy people across ages (dated by TCRdb to 2013 to 2016). Library generation was performed with 5' RACE. Sequenced on an Illumina HiSeq 2500. A second roughly 6 to 12 cycle PCR used a sample-barcoded 5' primer and a J-beta primer mix. TCRdb reran the public reads through fastp at Q25 and MiXCR, keeping productive beta chains. Every distinct CDR3 protein forms one entry, paired with its most common genes and DNA. This sample holds about 930,000 distinct CDR3 sequences; roughly 29% were observed only once. The ten most abundant clones make up roughly 10% of the sample. This sample also appeared in a second study, on T cells of mothers and their children.

The specimen sequenced was blood. The source of these receptors is a woman in her thirties or forties in good health.

This clonotype was detected a few times. The chain employs TRBV15 and TRBJ2-3; either TRBD1 or TRBD2 may fit D (5 bases each). The ends were cut back, 2 bases at V and 3 bases at J, with 27 bases in the middle. Per the germline V gene, CDR1 is LNHNV and CDR2 is YYDKDF (reference sequence). CDR3 length equals 20 residues. The CDR3 DNA follows: TGTGCCACCAGCAGACTACCGCCTAGGGGACCGCGAGATAGGACAGATACGCAGTATTTT. Its translation is CATSRLPPRGPRDRTDTQYF. The full variable domain, completed using reference TRBV15 and TRBJ2-3, is DAMVIQNPRYQVTQFGKPVTLSCSQTLNHNVMYWYQQKSSQAPKLLFHYYDKDFNNEADTPDNFQSRRPNTSFCFLDIRSPGLGDTAMYLCATSRLPPRGPRDRTDTQYFGPGTRLTVL.

V and J are TRBV2 and TRBJ1-4, with no clear D. The CDR3 is 12 amino acids. V dropped 6 bases and J dropped 8 bases, with 10 bases sitting between them. Germline V gene lookup returns CDR1 SNHLY and CDR2 FYNNEI. CDR3 amino acids: CASRDWTEKLFF. The CDR3 DNA reads TGTGCCAGCAGGGACTGGACCGAAAAACTGTTTTTT. The variable domain in full, completed from reference TRBV2 and TRBJ1-4, reads EPEVTQTPSHQVTQMGQEVILRCVPISNHLYFYWYRQILGQKVEFLVSFYNNEISEKSEIFDDQFSVERPDGSNFTLKIRSTKLEDSAMYFCASRDWTEKLFFGSGTQLSVL.

The chain is built from TRBV5-1 and TRBJ2-3; D tentatively reads TRBD1 or TRBD2 (5 bases each). CDR1 is SGHRS and CDR2 is YFSETQ in the germline V gene. This CDR3 is built from 17 residues. The V gene lost 3 bases and the J gene lost 1 base, with 18 bases spanning the gap. CDR3 sequence (DNA): TGCGCCAGCAGCTCGGCCGGGGCCCTCGAACGCACAGATACGCAGTATTTT. This codes for CASSSAGALERTDTQYF.

This clonotype was counted a few times. The chain is built from TRBV27 and TRBJ1-1, with TRBD1 matching 8 bases. Germline trimming cut 7 bases from V and 5 bases from J; bases unmatched to any gene: 18. CDR3 length equals 17 residues. Germline lookup yields CDR1 MNHEY and CDR2 SMNVEV (reference sequence). The CDR3 coding sequence is TGTGCCAGCACCCCAAGACCCCCGGACAGGGCTTTGACTGAAGCTTTCTTT. Residues: CASTPRPPDRALTEAFF.

This clonotype appeared a few times. The germline gene is not matched at one end of the junction; a read error may be the cause. This chain links TRBV11-1 with TRBJ2-7; the D gene could be TRBD1 or TRBD2 (5 bases each). The germline gives CDR1 SGHAT, CDR2 FQDESV (reference sequence). CDR3 size: 14 residues. The CDR3 coding sequence is TGTGCCAGCAGCTCGCCGGGGACGGCTTACGAGCGGTACTTC. Protein sequence: CASSSPGTAYERYF.

This clonotype has more than one count but fewer than ten. The chain has TRBV7-9 and TRBJ1-4, with 9 bases matching TRBD1. Looked up from germline, CDR1 is SEHNR and CDR2 is FQNEAQ (reference sequence). This CDR3 is 13 amino acids long. The V and J ends lost 6 bases and 5 bases, in that order; junction bases with no gene match: 1. In DNA form, the CDR3 reads TGTGCCAGCAGAGGGACAGGGAATGAAAAACTGTTTTTT. This encodes CASRGTGNEKLFF.

The chain combines TRBV3-1 with TRBJ2-1; TRBD1 or TRBD2 may be the D gene (6 bases each). Trimming stripped 2 bases from V and 0 bases from J, with 17 bases between. The CDR3 runs to 18 residues. Germline V gene data show CDR1 as LGHDT and CDR2 as YNNKEL (reference sequence). The CDR3 region has the DNA TGTGCCAGCAGCCAATGGTCGGGGGCCCCTAGCTCCTACAATGAGCAGTTCTTC. Translating gives CASSQWSGAPSSYNEQFF.

This clonotype was detected only a few times. The chain links TRBV9 to TRBJ2-1; 10 nucleotides align to TRBD2. Germline V gene data show CDR1 as SGDLS and CDR2 as YYNGEE. The CDR3 is 18 residues long. The junction had 13 bases not matched to a gene; V was cut back by 3 bases and J by 4 bases. The CDR3 DNA follows: TGTGCCAGCAGCGCCCTGGCTTTCCTAGCGGGGGATTACAATGAGCAGTTCTTC. As protein: CASSALAFLAGDYNEQFF.

The chain uses TRBV3-1 and TRBJ1-2; 7 nucleotides align to TRBD1. Germline CDR1 LGHDT, CDR2 YNNKEL (reference sequence). The V gene end was trimmed by 0 bases and the J gene end by 5 bases; junction bases not matched to a gene: 9. The CDR3 has 16 amino acids. The CDR3 DNA follows: TGTGCCAGCAGCCAAGACCCATCCTCAGGGGGATATGGCTACACCTTC. It yields the protein CASSQDPSSGGYGYTF.